This entry concerns a single T cell receptor (beta chain). What it binds is not known. The time point here: week 5, during vaccination. A single vaccine dose contained 300 ug of mutant IDH1 20-mer peptide, and topical imiquimod was used with it. The data were taken from a study of a mutant IDH1 vaccine in newly diagnosed glioma. At the level of the study: Patients were started on vaccination 4-6 weeks after radiotherapy alone, or with temozolomide cycles. Patients previously underwent radiotherapy, temozolomide, or both, and most underwent both.

The CDR3 covers 16 residues. Trimming stripped 0 bases from V and 4 bases from J, with 15 bases between. Looked up from germline, CDR1 is GTSNPN and CDR2 is SVGIG (reference sequence). Libraries were prepared by immunoSEQ multiplex PCR; TCRdb keeps only in-frame clonotypes and omits some of them. The top ten clones hold about 4.6% of a sample with over 55,000 clones, approximately 90% of them seen once. The sequences come from PBMCs, collected from a glioma patient whose treatment included an IDH1 peptide vaccine. The receptor was isolated from a woman aged 40 to 50 with glioma. The rearrangement links TRBV30 to TRBJ1-4; a weak D match, TRBD1 (6 bases). The CDR3 loop is CAWSVGTQTFNEKLFF. In nucleotides, the CDR3 is TGTGCCTGGAGTGTAGGGACACAGACCTTTAATGAAAAACTGTTTTTT.